These T cell receptor beta chains were read from a single sample in a study of chemoradiotherapy in HPV16-positive cancers. Data came from immunoSEQ multiplex PCR; TCRdb stores just in-frame clones and leaves some out. The sample gives more than 15,000 clones, more than 70% of which show up once; about 10% is in the top ten. Sampling was conducted from a patient who underwent chemoradiotherapy. The receptors stem from a human donor with HPV-associated anogenital cancer. Both conserved end residues are trimmed from each CDR3. The D gene is left open where the match is weak.

TRBV6-1	TRBD1	TRBJ1-2	ASSAAPNRGDGYT
TRBV5-4	NA	TRBJ1-1	ASSFTVNTEAF
TRBV9	NA	TRBJ1-2	ASSPRGGNYGYT
TRBV28	NA	TRBJ2-3	ANSFEPGTDTQY
TRBV30	NA	TRBJ2-2	AWRRETNTGELF
TRBV6-6	NA	TRBJ1-1	ASSYRVPRANTEAF
TRBV7-9	NA	TRBJ1-1	ASSLVEGTEAF
TRBV5-1	NA	TRBJ2-7	ASSLVGYEQY
TRBV7-7	TRBD2	TRBJ2-5	ASSLGSGVGETQY
TRBV4-1	NA	TRBJ1-1	ASSPQRSTEAF
TRBV11-3	NA	TRBJ2-2	ASSLEESTGELF
TRBV13	NA	TRBJ1-2	ASSLGLRGGYT
TRBV18	NA	TRBJ2-1	ASSLGGRDEQF
TRBV6-5	TRBD1	TRBJ1-1	ASSWTGSAEAF
TRBV19	NA	TRBJ2-2	ASSIKGSQYTGELF
TRBV7-7	NA	TRBJ2-1	ASSLEEYNEQF
TRBV4-2	NA	TRBJ1-1	ASSQEWTDEAF
TRBV4-3	NA	TRBJ2-3	ASSPSVGTFDTDTQY
TRBV5-4	TRBD1	TRBJ1-1	ASSWQGGENTEAF
TRBV4-2	TRBD2	TRBJ2-3	ASSPRGGVVPDTQY